This TCR beta chain is from a study of blood T cell repertoires in COVID-19. Study overall: Donors in the United States, Italy and Spain gave samples during acute or convalescent COVID-19. PBMCs, B-cell-depleted T cells, or T cells were the source of the cDNA or gDNA that made up the material.

Looked up from germline, CDR1 is MNHEY and CDR2 is SVGAGI. The CDR3 sequence is 14 residues long. V was pared by 4 bases and J by 6 bases, with 2 bases of the junction left unmatched. This clone was observed a handful of times. In the authors' methods: Amplification of reference gene primers was used by the study to estimate nucleated cell counts. TCRdb's table, derived via immunoSEQ multiplex PCR, lists solely in-frame clones and lacks some. V and J calls and clone size are those listed in that table; D and trimming were worked out from the DNA. The table records fewer than 250,000 clones, just under 85% of them present only once.

Sample: peripheral blood. The clonotype originates from a man aged 45-65 years with acute or convalescent COVID-19. The chain has TRBV6-5 and TRBJ1-5; 11 bases fit TRBD1. The CDR3: CASSSGQGVQPQHF. The CDR3 DNA reads TGTGCCAGCAGTTCGGGACAGGGGGTTCAGCCCCAGCATTTT.